Reported below is one T cell receptor (beta chain). Antigen unknown. Researchers divided each subset's genomic DNA evenly across several immunoSEQ plates. Authors' analysis steps: Filtering differed for immunoSEQ, which gave only junction sequences without quality scores. The data were produced by immunoSEQ multiplex PCR, yet TCRdb's version contains in-frame clones alone and is incomplete. That table gives V, J and clone size, and the DNA gave D and trimming. The data contain roughly 1.5 million clones, approximately 98% of them singletons. This sample is part of a study of shared clonotypes between healthy human individuals. As for the study in general: A couple of women and three men aged 18 to 49 made up the donors.

Study-level findings and limits: For sorted subsets, rarefaction showed incomplete sequencing despite large depth.

V dropped 2 bases and J dropped 3; count of bases not matched to a gene: 7. The CDR3 has 16 residues. CDR1 and CDR2 (germline): MNHEY, SMNVEV (reference sequence). The sequence derives from a man aged 30-40 years in good health. The sample taken for sequencing was naive CD4+ T cells sorted from blood. As to subset: CD45RA+ positively selected. V and J are TRBV27 and TRBJ2-3; 8 nucleotides line up with TRBD2. In DNA form, the CDR3 reads TGTGCCAGCAGTTTAACAGGCGGGAGGCCGACAGATACGCAGTATTTT. Translating it yields CASSLTGGRPTDTQYF.